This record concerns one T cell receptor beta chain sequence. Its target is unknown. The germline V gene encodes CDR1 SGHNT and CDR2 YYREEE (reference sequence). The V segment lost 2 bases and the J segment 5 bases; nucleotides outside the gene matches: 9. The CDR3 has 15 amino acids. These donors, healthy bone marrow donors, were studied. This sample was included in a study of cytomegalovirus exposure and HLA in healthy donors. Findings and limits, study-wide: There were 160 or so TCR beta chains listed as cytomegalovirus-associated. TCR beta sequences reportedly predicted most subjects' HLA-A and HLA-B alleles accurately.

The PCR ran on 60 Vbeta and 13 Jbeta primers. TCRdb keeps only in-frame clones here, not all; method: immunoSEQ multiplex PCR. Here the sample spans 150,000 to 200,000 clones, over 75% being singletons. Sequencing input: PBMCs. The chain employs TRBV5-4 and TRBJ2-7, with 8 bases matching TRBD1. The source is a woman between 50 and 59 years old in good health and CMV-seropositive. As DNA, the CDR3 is TGTGCCAGCAGCTTAGCCAGGGGGCCGGGTGACGAGCAGTACTTC. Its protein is CASSLARGPGDEQYF.